This is a list of T cell receptor beta chains from one sample in a study of shared clonotypes between healthy human individuals. The repertoire was sequenced with immunoSEQ multiplex PCR; TCRdb's copy has only in-frame clones and lacks some. This table holds fewer than 850,000 clones, 96% found once. Sequencing used naive CD8+ T cells sorted from blood. The receptor set was obtained from a man under 40 in good health. CDR3s include the opening cysteine and the closing phenylalanine or tryptophan. Each record gives: J gene, V gene, D gene, clone size, CDR3 length, CDR3 DNA, CDR3 protein. A D gene is named only where the DNA matches it firmly. Clone size is not always given. Where it is, it says once, few, many or a class for expanded clones.

J: TRBJ2-7; V: TRBV19; D: NA; size: NA; length: 13; DNA: TGTGCCAGTAGTGGGTCCGGAGGCTACGAGCAGTACTTC; CDR3: CASSGSGGYEQYF
J: TRBJ2-7; V: TRBV20-1; D: TRBD2; size: NA; length: 11; DNA: TGCAGTGCTCGGACTAGCCGCGAGCAGTACTTC; CDR3: CSARTSREQYF
J: TRBJ2-1; V: TRBV27; D: TRBD2; size: NA; length: 17; DNA: TGTGCCAGCAGACATCTACTAGCGGGAGGGCCTCTCGATGAGCAGTTCTTC; CDR3: CASRHLLAGGPLDEQFF
J: TRBJ1-1; V: TRBV7-9; D: TRBD1; size: NA; length: 16; DNA: TGTGCCAGCAGCCCCCACAGGGGCACAATGAACACTGAAGCTTTCTTT; CDR3: CASSPHRGTMNTEAFF
J: TRBJ2-1; V: TRBV9; D: TRBD2; size: NA; length: 16; DNA: TGTGCCAGCAGCGTAGAGCCTAGCGGGAGCTACAATGAGCAGTTCTTC; CDR3: CASSVEPSGSYNEQFF
J: TRBJ2-2; V: TRBV6-5; D: NA; size: NA; length: 13; DNA: TGTGCCAGCAGTTACTCCGGGAACAGGGAGCTGTTTTTT; CDR3: CASSYSGNRELFF
J: TRBJ2-1; V: TRBV4-3; D: NA; size: NA; length: 14; DNA: TGCGCCAGCAGCCAAGATCTGGGAACTCTTTATCAGTTCTTC; CDR3: CASSQDLGTLYQFF
J: TRBJ1-5; V: TRBV10-1; D: NA; size: NA; length: 16; DNA: TGCGCCAGCAGTGATCCCCGGGCAGGGCGCAATCAGCCCCAGCATTTT; CDR3: CASSDPRAGRNQPQHF
J: TRBJ2-3; V: TRBV7-8; D: TRBD1; size: once; length: 16; DNA: TGTGCCAGCAGCTCTACCCGGGACAGAAGCACAGATACGCAGTATTTT; CDR3: CASSSTRDRSTDTQYF
J: TRBJ2-7; V: TRBV10-3; D: TRBD2; size: NA; length: 17; DNA: TGTGCCATCAGTGAGTCTACTAGCGGGTACTCCCTCTACGAGCAGTACTTC; CDR3: CAISESTSGYSLYEQYF
J: TRBJ2-5; V: TRBV25-1; D: NA; size: NA; length: 11; DNA: TGTGCCAGCAGTGGGCTAGAGACCCAGTACTTC; CDR3: CASSGLETQYF
J: TRBJ2-5; V: TRBV14; D: NA; size: NA; length: 17; DNA: TGTGCCAGCAGCCAAGTTACTTTTCGGACCATACAAGAGACCCAGTACTTC; CDR3: CASSQVTFRTIQETQYF
J: TRBJ2-7; V: TRBV18; D: TRBD2; size: NA; length: 18; DNA: TGTGCCAGCTCACCTACCCCAATTCTAGCGGGGGACTCCTACGAGCAGTACTTC; CDR3: CASSPTPILAGDSYEQYF
J: TRBJ2-7; V: TRBV5-1; D: TRBD2; size: NA; length: 14; DNA: TGCGCCAGCAGCCACGGGACTAACTCCTACGAGCAGTACTTC; CDR3: CASSHGTNSYEQYF
J: TRBJ2-1; V: TRBV6-1; D: TRBD2; size: NA; length: 15; DNA: TGTGCCAGCAGTGAAGTGACTAGCGGGTACAATGAGCAGTTCTTC; CDR3: CASSEVTSGYNEQFF
J: TRBJ2-3; V: TRBV18; D: NA; size: NA; length: 14; DNA: TGTGCCAGCTCACCGGACAGCCGCACAGATACGCAGTATTTT; CDR3: CASSPDSRTDTQYF
J: TRBJ2-1; V: TRBV19; D: NA; size: NA; length: 13; DNA: TGTGCCAGTAGTTTGACCCCTTACAATGAGCAGTTCTTC; CDR3: CASSLTPYNEQFF